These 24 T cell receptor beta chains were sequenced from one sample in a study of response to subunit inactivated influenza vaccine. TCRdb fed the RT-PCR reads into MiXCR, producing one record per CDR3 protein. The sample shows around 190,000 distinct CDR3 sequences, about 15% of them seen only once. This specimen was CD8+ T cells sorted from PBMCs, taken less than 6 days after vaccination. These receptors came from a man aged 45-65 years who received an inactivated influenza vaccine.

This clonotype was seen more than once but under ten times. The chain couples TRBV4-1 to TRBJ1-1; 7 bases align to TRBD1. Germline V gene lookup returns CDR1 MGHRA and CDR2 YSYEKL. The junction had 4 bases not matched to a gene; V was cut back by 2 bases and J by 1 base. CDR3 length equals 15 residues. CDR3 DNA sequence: TGCGCCAGCAGCCAACGGGACAGCCGGAACACTGAAGCTTTCTTT. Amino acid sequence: CASSQRDSRNTEAFF.

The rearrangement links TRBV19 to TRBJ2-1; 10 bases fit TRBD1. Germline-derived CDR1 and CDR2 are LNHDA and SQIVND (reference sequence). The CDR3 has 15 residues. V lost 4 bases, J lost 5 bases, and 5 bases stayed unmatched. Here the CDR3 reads CASSTWTGGNNEQFF. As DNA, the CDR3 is TGTGCCAGTAGTACCTGGACAGGGGGGAACAATGAGCAGTTCTTC.

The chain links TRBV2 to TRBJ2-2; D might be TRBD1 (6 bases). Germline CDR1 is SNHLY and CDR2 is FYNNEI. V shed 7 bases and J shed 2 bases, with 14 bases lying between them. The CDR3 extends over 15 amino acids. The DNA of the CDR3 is TGTGCCAGCACAGGGGAACATAGTAACACCGGGGAGCTGTTTTTT. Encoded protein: CASTGEHSNTGELFF. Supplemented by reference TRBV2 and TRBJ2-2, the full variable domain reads EPEVTQTPSHQVTQMGQEVILRCVPISNHLYFYWYRQILGQKVEFLVSFYNNEISEKSEIFDDQFSVERPDGSNFTLKIRSTKLEDSAMYFCASTGEHSNTGELFFGEGSRLTVL.

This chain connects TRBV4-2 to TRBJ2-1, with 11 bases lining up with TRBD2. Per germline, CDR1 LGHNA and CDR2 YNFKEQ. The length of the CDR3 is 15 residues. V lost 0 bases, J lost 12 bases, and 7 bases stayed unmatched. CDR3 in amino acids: CASSQDSGGELGQFF. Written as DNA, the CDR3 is TGTGCCAGCAGCCAAGATAGCGGGGGGGAGTTAGGGCAGTTCTTC.

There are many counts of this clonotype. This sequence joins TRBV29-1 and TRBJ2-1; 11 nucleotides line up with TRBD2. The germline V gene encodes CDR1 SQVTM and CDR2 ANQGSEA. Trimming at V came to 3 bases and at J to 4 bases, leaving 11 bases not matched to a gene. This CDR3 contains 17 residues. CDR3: CSVDVMASGRNYNEQFF. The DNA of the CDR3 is TGCAGCGTTGACGTTATGGCTAGCGGGAGGAATTACAATGAGCAGTTCTTC.

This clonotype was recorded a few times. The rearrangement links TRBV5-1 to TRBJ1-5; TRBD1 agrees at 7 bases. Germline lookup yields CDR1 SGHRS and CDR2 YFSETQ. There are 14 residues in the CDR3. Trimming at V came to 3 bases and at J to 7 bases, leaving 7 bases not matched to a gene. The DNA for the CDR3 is TGCGCCAGCAGCTGGGGGGGAGGGGGCCAGCCCCAGCATTTT. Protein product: CASSWGGGGQPQHF.

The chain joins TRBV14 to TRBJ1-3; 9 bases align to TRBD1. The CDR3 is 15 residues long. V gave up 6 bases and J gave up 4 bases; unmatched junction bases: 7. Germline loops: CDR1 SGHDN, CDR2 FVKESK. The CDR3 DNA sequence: TGTGCCAGCAGAGAAACAGGGGGCTTCGGAAACACCATATATTTT. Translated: CASRETGGFGNTIYF.

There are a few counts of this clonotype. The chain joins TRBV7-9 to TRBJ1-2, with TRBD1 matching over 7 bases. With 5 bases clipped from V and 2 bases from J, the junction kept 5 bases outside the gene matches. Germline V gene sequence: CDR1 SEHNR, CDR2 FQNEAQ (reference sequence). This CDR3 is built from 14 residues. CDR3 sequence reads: CASSPGTANYGYTF. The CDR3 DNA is TGTGCCAGCAGCCCTGGGACAGCAAACTATGGCTACACCTTC.

CDR3 amino acids: CASSLAGQGRETQYF. The CDR3 bases are TGTGCCAGCAGCTTAGCAGGACAGGGCCGAGAGACCCAGTACTTC. This sequence joins TRBV7-9 and TRBJ2-5, with TRBD1 matching over 8 bases. J was trimmed by 4 bases and V by 0 bases; bases with no gene match: 4. Germline loops: CDR1 SEHNR, CDR2 FQNEAQ (reference sequence). CDR3 size: 15 residues.

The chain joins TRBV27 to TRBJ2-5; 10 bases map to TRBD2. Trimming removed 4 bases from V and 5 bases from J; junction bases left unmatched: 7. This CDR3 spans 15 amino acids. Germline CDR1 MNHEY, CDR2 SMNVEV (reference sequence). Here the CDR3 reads CASSSRTSGTETQYF. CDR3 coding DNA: TGTGCCAGCAGTTCCCGGACTAGCGGAACCGAGACCCAGTACTTC.

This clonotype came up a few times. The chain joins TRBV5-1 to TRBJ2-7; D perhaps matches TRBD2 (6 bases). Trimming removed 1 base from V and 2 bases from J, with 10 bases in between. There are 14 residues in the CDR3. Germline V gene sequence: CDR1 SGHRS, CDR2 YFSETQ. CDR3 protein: CASSLFRETYEQYF. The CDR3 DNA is TGCGCCAGCAGCTTGTTTCGGGAGACCTACGAGCAGTACTTC. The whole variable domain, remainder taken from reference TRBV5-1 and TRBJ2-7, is KAGVTQTPRYLIKTRGQQVTLSCSPISGHRSVSWYQQTPGQGLQFLFEYFSETQRNKGNFPGRFSGRQFSNSRSEMNVSTLELGDSALYLCASSLFRETYEQYFGPGTRLTVT.

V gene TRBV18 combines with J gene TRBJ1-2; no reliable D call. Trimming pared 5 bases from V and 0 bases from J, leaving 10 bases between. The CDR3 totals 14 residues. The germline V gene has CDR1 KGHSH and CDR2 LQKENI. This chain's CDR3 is CASSGDSANYGYTF. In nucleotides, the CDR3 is TGTGCCAGCTCAGGTGATTCGGCTAACTATGGCTACACCTTC.

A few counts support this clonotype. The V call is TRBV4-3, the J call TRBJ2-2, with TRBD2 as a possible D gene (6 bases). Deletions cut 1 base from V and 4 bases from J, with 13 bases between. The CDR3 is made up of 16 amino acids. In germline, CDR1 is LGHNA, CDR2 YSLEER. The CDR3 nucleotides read TGCGCCAGCAGCCAAGGAGGAGGGGAGGCCACCGGGGAGCTGTTTTTT. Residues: CASSQGGGEATGELFF.

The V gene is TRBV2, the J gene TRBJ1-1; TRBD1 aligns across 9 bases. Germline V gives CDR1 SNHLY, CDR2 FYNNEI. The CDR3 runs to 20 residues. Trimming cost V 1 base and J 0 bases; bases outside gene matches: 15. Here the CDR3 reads CASSEGPPGTGYGVNTEAFF. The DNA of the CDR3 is TGTGCCAGCAGTGAAGGCCCTCCCGGGACAGGGTATGGGGTGAACACTGAAGCTTTCTTT. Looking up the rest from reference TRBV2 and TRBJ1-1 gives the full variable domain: EPEVTQTPSHQVTQMGQEVILRCVPISNHLYFYWYRQILGQKVEFLVSFYNNEISEKSEIFDDQFSVERPDGSNFTLKIRSTKLEDSAMYFCASSEGPPGTGYGVNTEAFFGQGTRLTVV.

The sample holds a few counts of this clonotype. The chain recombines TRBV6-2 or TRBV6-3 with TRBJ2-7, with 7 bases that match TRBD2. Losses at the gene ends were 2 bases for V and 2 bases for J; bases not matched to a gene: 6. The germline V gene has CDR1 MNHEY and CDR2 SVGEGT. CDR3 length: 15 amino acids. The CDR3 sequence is CASSYGGDGPYEQYF. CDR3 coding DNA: TGTGCCAGCAGTTACGGGGGGGACGGACCCTACGAGCAGTACTTC.

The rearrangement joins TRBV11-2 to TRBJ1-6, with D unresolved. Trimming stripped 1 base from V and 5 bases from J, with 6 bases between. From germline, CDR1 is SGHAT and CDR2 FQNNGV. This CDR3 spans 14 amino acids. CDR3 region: CASSLVKDNSPLHF. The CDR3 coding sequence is TGTGCCAGCAGCTTAGTTAAGGATAATTCACCCCTCCACTTT.

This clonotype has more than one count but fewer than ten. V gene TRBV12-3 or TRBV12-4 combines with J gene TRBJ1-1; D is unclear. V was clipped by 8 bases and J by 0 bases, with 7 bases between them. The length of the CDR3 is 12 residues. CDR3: CASGEVNTEAFF. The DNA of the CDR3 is TGTGCCAGCGGAGAAGTGAACACTGAAGCTTTCTTT.

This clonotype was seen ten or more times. CDR3 amino acids: CASSLGHKRGGTDTQYF. The CDR3, as DNA: TGTGCCAGCAGTTTGGGCCACAAGCGGGGAGGCACAGATACGCAGTATTTT. This chain connects TRBV6-5 to TRBJ2-3; TRBD2 matches 7 bases. V lost 4 bases, J lost 1 base, and 11 bases stayed unmatched. This CDR3 has 17 amino acids. CDR1 MNHEY and CDR2 SVGAGI come from the germline V gene.

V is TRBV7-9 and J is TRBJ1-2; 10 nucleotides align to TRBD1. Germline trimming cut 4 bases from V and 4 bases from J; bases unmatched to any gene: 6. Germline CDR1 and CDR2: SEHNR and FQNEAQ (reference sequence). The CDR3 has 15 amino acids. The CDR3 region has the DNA TGTGCCAGCAGCTCTTGGACAGGGGGGACCTATGGCTACACCTTC. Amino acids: CASSSWTGGTYGYTF.

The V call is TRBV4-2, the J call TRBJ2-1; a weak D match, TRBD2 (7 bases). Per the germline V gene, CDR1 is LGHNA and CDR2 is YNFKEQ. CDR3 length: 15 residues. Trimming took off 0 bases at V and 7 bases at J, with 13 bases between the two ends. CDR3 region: CASSQEAGDMNEQFF. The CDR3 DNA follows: TGTGCCAGCAGCCAAGAGGCGGGGGACATGAATGAGCAGTTCTTC.

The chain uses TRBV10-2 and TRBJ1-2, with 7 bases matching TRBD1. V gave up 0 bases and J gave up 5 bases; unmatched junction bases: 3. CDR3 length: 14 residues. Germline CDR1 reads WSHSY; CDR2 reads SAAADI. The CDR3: CASSESTGWYGYTF. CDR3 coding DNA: TGCGCCAGCAGTGAGTCGACAGGGTGGTATGGCTACACCTTC.

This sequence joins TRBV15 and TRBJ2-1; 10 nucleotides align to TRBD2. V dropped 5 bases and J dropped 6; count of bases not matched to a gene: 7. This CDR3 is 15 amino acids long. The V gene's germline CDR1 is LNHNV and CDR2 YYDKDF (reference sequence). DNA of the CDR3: TGTGCCACCAGCGGATATAGCGGGAGGATCAATGAGCAGTTCTTC. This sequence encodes CATSGYSGRINEQFF.

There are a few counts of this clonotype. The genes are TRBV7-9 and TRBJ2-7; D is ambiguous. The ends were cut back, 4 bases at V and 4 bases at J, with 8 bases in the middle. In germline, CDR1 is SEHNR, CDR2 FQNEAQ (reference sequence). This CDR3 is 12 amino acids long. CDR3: CASSSVFYEQYF. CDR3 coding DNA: TGTGCCAGCAGCTCCGTATTTTACGAGCAGTACTTC. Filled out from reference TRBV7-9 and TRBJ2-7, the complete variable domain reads DTGVSQNPRHKITKRGQNVTFRCDPISEHNRLYWYRQTLGQGPEFLTYFQNEAQLEKSRLLSDRFSAERPKGSFSTLEIQRTEQGDSAMYLCASSSVFYEQYFGPGTRLTVT.

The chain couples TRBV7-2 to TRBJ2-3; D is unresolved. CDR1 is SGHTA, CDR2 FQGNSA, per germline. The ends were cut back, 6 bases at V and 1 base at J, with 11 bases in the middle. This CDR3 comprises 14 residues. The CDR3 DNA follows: TGTGCCAGCAGTCCCCTTACAGGCACAGATACGCAGTATTTT. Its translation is CASSPLTGTDTQYF. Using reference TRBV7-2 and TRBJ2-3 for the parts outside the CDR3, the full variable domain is GAGVSQSPSNKVTEKGKDVELRCDPISGHTALYWYRQSLGQGLEFLIYFQGNSAPDKSGLPSDRFSAERTGGSVSTLTIQRTQQEDSAVYLCASSPLTGTDTQYFGPGTRLTVL.